The rows below give T cell receptor beta chains drawn from one sample of a study of T-cell reconstitution after alpha-beta-depleted transplantation in children. TCRdb fed the PCR reads into MiXCR, producing one record per CDR3 protein. Here the sample spans some 440,000 distinct CDR3 sequences, roughly 17% being singletons. The sequencing used PBMCs, mostly from graft donor cells, collected 360 days after TCRalphabeta/CD19-depleted stem cell transplant. The receptors originated from a boy under three years old who had a stem cell transplant for Wiskott-Aldrich syndrome, so the T cells may come from the graft donor. The CDR3 runs from the conserved cysteine through the conserved F or W. Each record gives: J gene, clone size, V gene, D gene, CDR3 protein, CDR3 DNA. The D gene is left open where the match is weak. Some rows mark clone size as missing; the rest say once, few, many or name a class of expanded clone.

J gene: TRBJ2-7; clone size: .; V gene: TRBV5-1; D gene: TRBD1; CDR3 protein: CASSQRGQGRQYF; CDR3 DNA: TGCGCCAGCAGCCAGCGGGGACAGGGCAGGCAGTACTTC
J gene: TRBJ2-3; clone size: few; V gene: TRBV5-5; D gene: TRBD2; CDR3 protein: CASSPSGRATDTQYF; CDR3 DNA: TGTGCCAGCAGCCCCAGCGGGAGGGCCACAGATACGCAGTATTTT
J gene: TRBJ2-1; clone size: .; V gene: TRBV2; D gene: .; CDR3 protein: CASQDFGYNEQFF; CDR3 DNA: TGTGCCAGCCAGGACTTCGGGTACAATGAGCAGTTCTTC
J gene: TRBJ1-5; clone size: .; V gene: TRBV2; D gene: .; CDR3 protein: CASRDHVEQPQHF; CDR3 DNA: TGTGCCAGCAGGGACCACGTAGAGCAGCCCCAGCATTTT
J gene: TRBJ2-1; clone size: .; V gene: TRBV6-2/TRBV6-3; D gene: TRBD2; CDR3 protein: CASSRRPSGSPSSYNEQFF; CDR3 DNA: TGTGCCAGCAGCCGTCGGCCTAGCGGGAGTCCTAGCTCCTACAATGAGCAGTTCTTC
J gene: TRBJ2-3; clone size: .; V gene: TRBV28; D gene: TRBD2; CDR3 protein: CASSWGGTSTDTQYF; CDR3 DNA: TGTGCCAGCAGTTGGGGGGGGACTAGCACAGATACGCAGTATTTT
J gene: TRBJ2-1; clone size: few; V gene: TRBV11-2; D gene: TRBD2; CDR3 protein: CASSLVGSGRVSSYNEQFF; CDR3 DNA: TGTGCCAGCAGCTTAGTGGGTAGCGGGAGGGTAAGCTCCTACAATGAGCAGTTCTTC
J gene: TRBJ1-2; clone size: few; V gene: TRBV29-1; D gene: .; CDR3 protein: CSVAPGNGRGYTF; CDR3 DNA: TGCAGCGTTGCGCCAGGGAATGGTCGAGGCTACACCTTC
J gene: TRBJ2-6; clone size: few; V gene: TRBV20-1; D gene: .; CDR3 protein: CSARVAGRLVGANVLTF; CDR3 DNA: TGCAGTGCTAGAGTTGCCGGGAGACTGGTTGGGGCCAACGTCCTGACTTTC
J gene: TRBJ2-7; clone size: few; V gene: TRBV6-2/TRBV6-3; D gene: .; CDR3 protein: CASSYYWPGRYYEQYF; CDR3 DNA: TGTGCCAGCAGTTACTATTGGCCGGGCCGATACTACGAGCAGTACTTC
J gene: TRBJ2-7; clone size: .; V gene: TRBV7-2; D gene: .; CDR3 protein: CASSLETYEQYF; CDR3 DNA: TGTGCCAGCAGCTTAGAGACCTACGAGCAGTACTTC
J gene: TRBJ2-7; clone size: .; V gene: TRBV7-2; D gene: .; CDR3 protein: CASSLRYRIYEQYF; CDR3 DNA: TGTGCCAGCAGCTTACGGTACAGGATTTACGAGCAGTACTTC
J gene: TRBJ2-2; clone size: .; V gene: TRBV7-8; D gene: .; CDR3 protein: CASSLDRLRQGGDTGELFF; CDR3 DNA: TGTGCCAGCAGCTTAGACCGACTTAGGCAGGGCGGGGACACCGGGGAGCTGTTTTTT
J gene: TRBJ2-7; clone size: .; V gene: TRBV28; D gene: TRBD2; CDR3 protein: CASSDLTGGPLMEYEQYF; CDR3 DNA: TGTGCCAGCAGCGATCTTACGGGGGGGCCTTTAATGGAGTACGAGCAGTACTTC
J gene: TRBJ2-7; clone size: .; V gene: TRBV5-1; D gene: .; CDR3 protein: CASSPTAALVSVSSIPREQYF; CDR3 DNA: TGCGCCAGCAGCCCAACTGCCGCCCTGGTGTCGGTCAGTTCGATCCCTAGGGAGCAGTACTTC
J gene: TRBJ2-6; clone size: few; V gene: TRBV10-3; D gene: .; CDR3 protein: CATWGHQDSGANVLTF; CDR3 DNA: TGTGCCACCTGGGGACACCAGGACTCTGGGGCCAACGTCCTGACTTTC
J gene: TRBJ1-2; clone size: few; V gene: TRBV6-5; D gene: .; CDR3 protein: CASSSGVNYGYTF; CDR3 DNA: TGTGCCAGCAGTTCAGGGGTTAACTATGGCTACACCTTC
J gene: TRBJ2-2; clone size: .; V gene: TRBV6-1; D gene: TRBD1; CDR3 protein: CASWGQASNTGELFF; CDR3 DNA: TGTGCCAGCTGGGGACAGGCCTCGAACACCGGGGAGCTGTTTTTT
J gene: TRBJ2-3; clone size: .; V gene: TRBV3-1; D gene: .; CDR3 protein: CASSQEALFTRTQYF; CDR3 DNA: TGTGCCAGCAGCCAAGAGGCCCTCTTTACTAGGACGCAGTATTTT
J gene: TRBJ2-7; clone size: few; V gene: TRBV10-3; D gene: .; CDR3 protein: CAISESDGSYEQYF; CDR3 DNA: TGTGCCATCAGTGAGTCAGACGGTTCCTACGAGCAGTACTTC
J gene: TRBJ2-1; clone size: .; V gene: TRBV5-1; D gene: TRBD1; CDR3 protein: CASIPDRENEQFF; CDR3 DNA: TGCGCCAGCATACCGGACAGGGAAAATGAGCAGTTCTTC
J gene: TRBJ2-1; clone size: few; V gene: TRBV14; D gene: .; CDR3 protein: CASSQWGVNEQFF; CDR3 DNA: TGTGCCAGCAGCCAGTGGGGGGTTAATGAGCAGTTCTTC
J gene: TRBJ2-7; clone size: few; V gene: TRBV2; D gene: .; CDR3 protein: CASELVAREQYF; CDR3 DNA: TGTGCCAGCGAACTAGTAGCTCGCGAGCAGTACTTC
J gene: TRBJ2-1; clone size: .; V gene: TRBV7-6; D gene: .; CDR3 protein: CASSAPGPHINEQFF; CDR3 DNA: TGTGCCAGCAGTGCCCCGGGACCCCATATCAATGAGCAGTTCTTC
J gene: TRBJ2-1; clone size: few; V gene: TRBV12-3/TRBV12-4; D gene: .; CDR3 protein: CASTPDGNEQFF; CDR3 DNA: TGTGCCAGCACTCCTGACGGCAATGAGCAGTTCTTC
J gene: TRBJ2-5; clone size: few; V gene: TRBV10-1; D gene: .; CDR3 protein: CASSGLGGETQYF; CDR3 DNA: TGCGCCAGCAGTGGACTAGGAGGAGAGACCCAGTACTTC
J gene: TRBJ1-6; clone size: .; V gene: TRBV6-1; D gene: .; CDR3 protein: CASNKNSPLHF; CDR3 DNA: TGTGCCAGCAACAAGAATTCACCCCTCCACTTT
J gene: TRBJ2-5; clone size: .; V gene: TRBV29-1; D gene: TRBD1; CDR3 protein: CSVGTGWDALRETQYF; CDR3 DNA: TGCAGCGTAGGGACAGGGTGGGACGCTTTACGAGAGACCCAGTACTTC
J gene: TRBJ2-1; clone size: few; V gene: TRBV12-3/TRBV12-4; D gene: .; CDR3 protein: CASTGWRGNEQFF; CDR3 DNA: TGTGCCAGCACCGGTTGGAGGGGAAATGAGCAGTTCTTC
J gene: TRBJ2-7; clone size: .; V gene: TRBV15; D gene: TRBD1; CDR3 protein: CATSRGATGAYEQYF; CDR3 DNA: TGTGCCACCAGCAGAGGGGCGACAGGGGCCTACGAGCAGTACTTC
J gene: TRBJ2-3; clone size: .; V gene: TRBV6-5; D gene: .; CDR3 protein: CASTDTQYF; CDR3 DNA: TGTGCCAGCACAGATACGCAGTATTTT